The clone carrying this T cell receptor beta chain has a single count. This entry is derived from a study of blood T cell repertoires in COVID-19. Study overall: Whether acute or convalescent, the COVID-19 samples came from the United States, Italy and Spain. PBMCs, B-cell-depleted T cells, or T cells were the source of the cDNA or gDNA that made up the material.

The CDR3 totals 13 residues. V trimming: 6 bases; J trimming: 12 bases; junction bases outside the gene matches: 7. The germline V gene encodes CDR1 MNHEY and CDR2 SVGAGI. In the authors' workflow: The authors estimated nucleated cell counts from reference gene primer amplification. Here immunoSEQ multiplex PCR was the method, and the copy in TCRdb shows in-frame clones only, minus some. That table is the source of V, J and clone size, and D and trimming were worked out from the DNA. The sample holds about 64,000 clones, about 90% seen once. V is TRBV6-5 and J is TRBJ1-4; the match to TRBD1 covers 10 bases. Sequencing was performed on peripheral blood. The TCR sequence derives from a woman aged 60-75 years with COVID-19, enrolled during active disease. The chain's CDR3 is CASSQGQGGQLFF. CDR3 DNA sequence: TGTGCCAGCAGCCAAGGACAGGGGGGGCAACTGTTTTTT.